The 20 T cell receptor beta chains presented below share a single source sample, sequenced in a study of T cell changes during pregnancy in multiple sclerosis. Produced via immunoSEQ multiplex PCR; TCRdb's table is partial and in-frame only. This table has more than 55,000 clones, over 75% appearing once. The sequenced sample was peripheral blood, obtained in the first trimester of pregnancy. These receptor sequences come from a female donor in good health, enrolled as a control in a pregnancy study.

The genes are TRBV4-2 and TRBJ2-7; unclear D gene. The V end lost 0 bases, the J end lost 3 bases, and 12 bases lay between the germline ends. Looked up from germline, CDR1 is LGHNA and CDR2 is YNFKEQ. This CDR3 region has 15 residues. The CDR3 loop reads CASSQEAAAHYEQYF. The CDR3 DNA sequence: TGTGCCAGCAGCCAAGAGGCGGCGGCCCACTACGAGCAGTACTTC.

The chain has TRBV4-1 and TRBJ2-1, with D unresolved. Germline assignment: CDR1 MGHRA and CDR2 YSYEKL. Trimming cost V 0 bases and J 4 bases, with 19 bases left between them. The CDR3 loop spans 18 amino acids. The chain's CDR3 is CASSQEGSSLLAYNEQFF. DNA of the CDR3: TGCGCCAGCAGCCAAGAAGGTAGCTCACTCTTAGCATACAATGAGCAGTTCTTC.

The V and J genes are TRBV5-1 and TRBJ1-2, with 9 nucleotides matching TRBD1. The V gene end was trimmed by 7 bases and the J gene end by 4 bases; junction bases not matched to a gene: 5. This CDR3 comprises 13 residues. Per the germline V gene, CDR1 is SGHRS and CDR2 is YFSETQ. CDR3 nucleotides: TGCGCCAGCGGGACAGGGAGTACCTATGGCTACACCTTC. Translating gives CASGTGSTYGYTF.

The chain recombines TRBV4-2 with TRBJ2-3; 12 nucleotides line up with TRBD2. The CDR3 totals 16 residues. CDR1 is LGHNA, CDR2 YNFKEQ, per germline. J was trimmed by 3 bases and V by 4 bases; bases with no gene match: 5. As DNA, the CDR3 is TGTGCCAGCAGCCGACTAGCGGGAGTGAATACAGATACGCAGTATTTT. Protein sequence: CASSRLAGVNTDTQYF.

The CDR3 nucleotides read TGTGCCAGCAGCCCAACTCACGAACCCACCTACGAGCAGTACTTC. It is translated as CASSPTHEPTYEQYF. The rearrangement uses TRBV4-2 and TRBJ2-7; D is uncertain. Germline CDR1 reads LGHNA; CDR2 reads YNFKEQ. V was pared by 4 bases and J by 2 bases, with 15 bases between. This CDR3 has 15 amino acids.

The chain uses TRBV7-6 and TRBJ2-6; 8 positions agree with TRBD1. The V gene's germline CDR1 is SGHVS and CDR2 FNYEAQ. The CDR3 runs 16 residues. V shed 2 bases and J 2 bases; nucleotides not matched to a gene: 2. The CDR3 coding sequence is TGTGCCAGCAGCTTAACAGGGGGTGCTGGGGCCAACGTCCTGACTTTC. Protein sequence: CASSLTGGAGANVLTF.

The gene calls are TRBV6-4 and TRBJ1-1; 10 bases are shared with TRBD1. The V and J ends lost 3 bases and 5 bases, in that order; junction bases with no gene match: 0. The CDR3 has 13 residues. Germline CDR1 and CDR2: MRHNA and SNTAGT. CDR3 nucleotides: TGTGCCAGCAGTGAGGGACAGGGGACTGAAGCTTTCTTT. Translated, it gives CASSEGQGTEAFF.

The gene calls are TRBV19 and TRBJ1-2, with TRBD1 matching 8 bases. The CDR3 is 15 residues long. Germline values: CDR1 LNHDA, CDR2 SQIVND (reference sequence). V shed 9 bases, J shed 2 bases, and the junction held 11 bases outside the gene matches. CDR3 amino acids: CASNPQGAINYGYTF. The CDR3 DNA reads as TGTGCCAGCAACCCCCAGGGGGCTATAAACTATGGCTACACCTTC. The full variable domain, its missing parts supplied by reference TRBV19 and TRBJ1-2, is DGGITQSPKYLFRKEGQNVTLSCEQNLNHDAMYWYRQDPGQGLRLIYYSQIVNDFQKGDIAEGYSVSREKKESFPLTVTSAQKNPTAFYLCASNPQGAINYGYTFGSGTRLTVV.

This clone was detected only once. The chain employs TRBV7-2 and TRBJ2-2; possibly TRBD2 for D (5 bases). V was pared by 5 bases and J by 0 bases, with 7 bases between. This CDR3 comprises 14 residues. Germline CDR1 reads SGHTA; CDR2 reads FQGNSA. For the CDR3, the DNA is TGTGCCAGCAGCCGGGGTCCGAACACCGGGGAGCTGTTTTTT. This sequence encodes CASSRGPNTGELFF.

The chain links TRBV6-4 to TRBJ2-3, with 10 bases aligning to TRBD2. The CDR3 is made up of 15 amino acids. The J segment lost 1 base and the V segment lost 4 bases, leaving 2 bases of the junction unmatched. The V gene's germline CDR1 is MRHNA and CDR2 SNTAGT. The CDR3 bases are TGTGCCAGCAGTGCTGGGACTAGCGGCACAGATACGCAGTATTTT. Translation: CASSAGTSGTDTQYF.

The chain couples TRBV5-6 to TRBJ2-7; D perhaps matches TRBD2 (5 bases). There are 13 residues in the CDR3. Germline CDR1 and CDR2: SGHDT and YYEEEE. V lost 4 bases, J lost 0 bases, and 8 bases lay in between. This CDR3 is CASSPGYSYEQYF. The CDR3 nucleotides read TGTGCCAGCAGCCCGGGATACTCCTACGAGCAGTACTTC.

The chain has TRBV27 and TRBJ2-7; weak D call: TRBD2 (6 bases). This CDR3 comprises 13 residues. The germline gives CDR1 MNHEY, CDR2 SMNVEV (reference sequence). V lost 6 bases, J lost 4 bases, and 13 bases lay in between. CDR3 nucleotides: TGTGCCAGCAGACTAACGGGGGTTTACGAGCAGTACTTC. Residues: CASRLTGVYEQYF.

V is TRBV30 and J is TRBJ1-3; 9 nucleotides match TRBD1. The CDR3 runs 18 residues. J gave up 0 bases and V 2 bases, and 11 bases lay outside the gene matches. Germline CDR1 is GTSNPN and CDR2 is SVGIG (reference sequence). DNA of the CDR3: TGTGCCTGGAGTCCCGCCGGGACAGGGTTCTTCTCTGGAAACACCATATATTTT. Translating it yields CAWSPAGTGFFSGNTIYF.

The chain joins TRBV18 to TRBJ1-1; D remains unclear. CDR3 length: 15 amino acids. V dropped 3 bases and J dropped 0 bases, with 11 bases sitting between them. Germline CDR1 is KGHSH and CDR2 is LQKENI. CDR3 loop: CASSPVMGVNTEAFF. CDR3 in DNA: TGTGCCAGCTCACCGGTGATGGGAGTGAACACTGAAGCTTTCTTT.

This chain links TRBV5-1 with TRBJ2-1; 8 bases are a match to TRBD1. The CDR3 is 15 amino acids. CDR1 is SGHRS, CDR2 YFSETQ, per germline. Losses at the gene ends were 0 bases for V and 9 bases for J; bases not matched to a gene: 8. In nucleotides, the CDR3 is TGCGCCAGCAGCTTGGCGCAGGGGGCTATTGTTGAGCAGTTCTTC. This encodes CASSLAQGAIVEQFF.

This chain connects TRBV19 to TRBJ2-1, with TRBD2 matching over 8 bases. V gave up 0 bases and J gave up 1 base; unmatched junction bases: 2. This CDR3 contains 16 residues. Per germline, CDR1 LNHDA and CDR2 SQIVND (reference sequence). The CDR3 region is CASSIDSGVSYNEQFF. DNA for the CDR3: TGTGCCAGTAGTATAGATAGCGGGGTGTCCTACAATGAGCAGTTCTTC.

The chain uses TRBV9 and TRBJ1-2; 7 nucleotides agree with TRBD1. This CDR3 comprises 19 residues. The ends lost 3 bases at V and 0 bases at J; junction bases unmatched: 17. Germline V CDR1 and CDR2: SGDLS, YYNGEE. DNA of the CDR3: TGTGCCAGCAGCGCTCTAAGGCCGGGACAGAGAGAAACTAACTATGGCTACACCTTC. Translated: CASSALRPGQRETNYGYTF.

The chain combines TRBV23-1 with TRBJ2-2, with TRBD1 matching over 9 bases. TRBV23-1 is an ORF for which the function is uncertain. The V segment lost 0 bases and the J segment 7 bases; nucleotides outside the gene matches: 12. This CDR3 is 18 amino acids long. Written as DNA, the CDR3 is TGCGCCAGCAGTCAATCGTTCGGGGACAGGGAACGTGGCGGGGAGCTGTTTTTT. Translating gives CASSQSFGDRERGGELFF.

The gene calls are TRBV6-1 and TRBJ2-1, with D perhaps matching TRBD1 (6 bases). V was cut by 6 bases and J by 7 bases, with 10 bases left in between. Germline V gene lookup returns CDR1 MNHNS and CDR2 SASEGT. The CDR3 totals 12 residues. The CDR3 sequence: CASSRTVNEQFF. In DNA form, the CDR3 reads TGTGCCAGCAGCCGGACAGTGAATGAGCAGTTCTTC.

The gene calls are TRBV4-1 and TRBJ2-1; D uncertain. CDR1 is MGHRA and CDR2 is YSYEKL in the germline V gene. This CDR3 spans 17 amino acids. V was pared by 2 bases and J by 2 bases, with 16 bases between. The CDR3 spells CASSQPRLVRTYNEQFF. CDR3 coding DNA: TGCGCCAGCAGCCAACCTCGTTTAGTGCGAACCTACAATGAGCAGTTCTTC.